The 23 T cell receptor beta chains reported below all come from one sample, sequenced in a study of cytomegalovirus exposure and HLA in healthy donors. PCR used 60 Vbeta primers and 13 Jbeta primers. This table comes from immunoSEQ multiplex PCR, and its TCRdb copy is limited to in-frame clones, with some not included. The sample includes some 44,000 clones. Sequenced input: PBMCs. All receptors derive from a woman aged 25-40 years in good health and CMV-seronegative.

This chain links TRBV29-1 with TRBJ2-5, with 8 bases aligning to TRBD1. Germline-derived CDR1 and CDR2 are SQVTM and ANQGSEA. This CDR3 comprises 12 residues. V lost 5 bases to trimming and J lost 2 bases; unmatched junction nucleotides: 1. CDR3 sequence: CSVRQGQETQYF. Here the CDR3 DNA reads TGCAGCGTTAGACAGGGGCAAGAGACCCAGTACTTC. The entire variable domain, with the rest obtained from reference TRBV29-1 and TRBJ2-5, is as follows: SAVISQKPSRDICQRGTSLTIQCQVDSQVTMMFWYRQQPGQSLTLIATANQGSEATYESGFVIDKFPISRPNLTFSTLTVSNMSPEDSSIYLCSVRQGQETQYFGPGTRLLVL.

This rearrangement joins TRBV7-9 to TRBJ2-4; D may be TRBD2 (6 bases). Per the germline V gene, CDR1 is SEHNR and CDR2 is FQNEAQ (reference sequence). V was trimmed by 5 bases and J by 2 bases, leaving 19 bases between them. The CDR3 spans 17 residues. CDR3 sequence: CASSPTREDATKNIQYF. CDR3 DNA: TGTGCCAGCAGCCCCACAAGGGAGGACGCGACCAAAAACATTCAGTACTTC. Variable domain in full (rest from reference TRBV7-9 and TRBJ2-4): DTGVSQNPRHKITKRGQNVTFRCDPISEHNRLYWYRQTLGQGPEFLTYFQNEAQLEKSRLLSDRFSAERPKGSFSTLEIQRTEQGDSAMYLCASSPTREDATKNIQYFGAGTRLSVL.

CDR3 region: CASSFRADYSNQPQHF. Written as DNA, the CDR3 is TGTGCCAGCAGTTTTCGGGCAGACTATAGCAATCAGCCCCAGCATTTT. The chain carries TRBV28 and TRBJ1-5; no reliable D call. With 3 bases removed from V and 0 bases from J, the gap between germline ends came to 12 bases. The CDR3 sequence is 16 residues long. Per the germline V gene, CDR1 is MDHEN and CDR2 is SYDVKM.

V usage is TRBV14 and J usage is TRBJ1-2; D call uncertain. This CDR3 region has 15 residues. V lost 1 base to trimming and J lost 3 bases, with 12 bases between them. Germline V gene lookup returns CDR1 SGHDN and CDR2 FVKESK. This chain's CDR3 is CASSQVSGNDYGYTF. DNA for the CDR3: TGTGCCAGCAGCCAAGTGTCGGGGAATGACTATGGCTACACCTTC.

The rearrangement links TRBV6-5 to TRBJ1-1, with D perhaps matching TRBD1 (5 bases). CDR3 size: 15 residues. Germline V gene lookup returns CDR1 MNHEY and CDR2 SVGAGI. Between the trimmed V and J ends, which lost 2 bases and 1 base, there was a span of 11 bases. CDR3 residues: CASSYVGAGNTEAFF. Written as DNA, the CDR3 is TGTGCCAGCAGTTACGTTGGGGCTGGGAACACTGAAGCTTTCTTT.

The chain is built from TRBV7-7 and TRBJ2-1; D not certain. The V end was cut by 1 base, the J end by 5 bases, with 9 bases between. The CDR3 runs to 14 residues. Germline V gives CDR1 SSHAT, CDR2 FNYEAQ (reference sequence). CDR3 protein: CASSLGHADNEQFF. CDR3 nucleotides: TGTGCCAGCAGCTTAGGACACGCCGACAATGAGCAGTTCTTC.

V gene TRBV27 combines with J gene TRBJ2-2, with unresolved D. The V end was cut by 3 bases, the J end by 6 bases, with 17 bases between. Per germline, CDR1 MNHEY and CDR2 SMNVEV (reference sequence). The CDR3 has 16 amino acids. CDR3 DNA sequence: TGTGCCAGCAGTTTCGTTCCTAGGAACGTCGCCGGGGAGCTGTTTTTT. Protein: CASSFVPRNVAGELFF.

The J gene is TRBJ1-3, the V gene TRBV5-1; a weak D match, TRBD1 (6 bases). The length of the CDR3 is 15 residues. CDR1 and CDR2 from the germline V gene are SGHRS and YFSETQ. The ends were cut back, 0 bases at V and 3 bases at J, with 10 bases in the middle. The CDR3 loop reads CASSLGAGDGNTIYF. Written as DNA, the CDR3 is TGCGCCAGCAGCTTGGGGGCAGGGGATGGAAACACCATATATTTT.

The genes are TRBV18 and TRBJ2-7; 10 nucleotides align to TRBD1. The V segment lost 6 bases and the J segment 12 bases; nucleotides outside the gene matches: 14. The CDR3 has 14 residues. The germline gives CDR1 KGHSH, CDR2 LQKENI. The CDR3 is CASSPLDGTGVTYF. CDR3 nucleotide sequence: TGTGCCAGCTCTCCCCTGGATGGGACAGGGGTGACGTACTTC.

This rearrangement joins TRBV18 to TRBJ2-7; perhaps TRBD2 as D (5 bases). CDR1 and CDR2 from the germline V gene are KGHSH and LQKENI. The CDR3 spans 14 residues. Between the trimmed V and J ends, which lost 0 bases and 6 bases, there was a span of 12 bases. The CDR3 DNA follows: TGTGCCAGCTCACCACCAGACAACCGGGGCGAGCAGTACTTC. Encoded protein: CASSPPDNRGEQYF.

V and J are TRBV5-1 and TRBJ1-5; possibly TRBD1 for D (6 bases). Germline CDR1 and CDR2: SGHRS and YFSETQ. The CDR3 is 16 amino acids. Trimming left V 4 bases short and J 3 bases short, with 17 bases between. The CDR3 DNA reads TGCGCCAGCAGCCTAGAAATAAACAGGGACAATCAGCCCCAGCATTTT. Translation: CASSLEINRDNQPQHF.

The CDR3 DNA is TGTGCCAGCAGCAAGCCGGGACTAGCGGATCTCGCTGGGGATACGCAGTATTTT. It codes for CASSKPGLADLAGDTQYF. J is TRBJ2-3 and V is TRBV7-9; TRBD2 agrees at 11 bases. CDR3 length: 18 residues. V was clipped by 5 bases and J by 6 bases; unmatched bases: 16. CDR1 is SEHNR, CDR2 FQNEAQ, per germline (reference sequence).

The chain has TRBV19 and TRBJ1-3; TRBD1 aligns across 9 bases. Unmatched junction bases numbered 7, after V lost 6 bases and J lost 4 bases. CDR1 is LNHDA and CDR2 is SQIVND in the germline V gene (reference sequence). There are 15 residues in the CDR3. Here the CDR3 DNA reads TGTGCCAGTAGGGTGACAGGGGGGAGCGGAAACACCATATATTTT. It translates to CASRVTGGSGNTIYF.

The rearrangement uses TRBV27 and TRBJ2-2; perhaps TRBD1 as D (7 bases). The CDR3 sequence is 15 residues long. Germline CDR1 and CDR2: MNHEY and SMNVEV (reference sequence). Trimming pared 5 bases from V and 4 bases from J, leaving 14 bases between. The CDR3 DNA is TGTGCCAGCAGTCCTCGACAGGGAGGCACCGGGGAGCTGTTTTTT. Encoded protein: CASSPRQGGTGELFF.

The chain employs TRBV4-1 and TRBJ2-5; 7 nucleotides agree with TRBD2. Unmatched junction bases numbered 6, after V lost 4 bases and J lost 4 bases. Looked up from germline, CDR1 is MGHRA and CDR2 is YSYEKL. This CDR3 is built from 14 residues. The CDR3 loop is CASSLSERGETQYF. In nucleotides, the CDR3 is TGCGCCAGCAGCCTTTCGGAGCGGGGAGAGACCCAGTACTTC.

V usage is TRBV9 and J usage is TRBJ1-2; perhaps TRBD1 as D (5 bases). Germline V lookup: CDR1 SGDLS, CDR2 YYNGEE. This CDR3 is built from 14 residues. The germline V and J ends were trimmed by 4 bases and 3 bases, with 13 bases remaining between them. In DNA, the CDR3 is TGTGCCAGCAGCCCTCACCCGGGGGACTATGGCTACACCTTC. Its protein product is CASSPHPGDYGYTF. Drawing the rest from reference TRBV9 and TRBJ1-2, the complete variable domain is DSGVTQTPKHLITATGQRVTLRCSPRSGDLSVYWYQQSLDQGLQFLIQYYNGEERAKGNILERFSAQQFPDLHSELNLSSLELGDSALYFCASSPHPGDYGYTFGSGTRLTVV.

The V call is TRBV7-9, the J call TRBJ2-7; 10 positions agree with TRBD2. V shed 5 bases and J 4 bases; nucleotides not matched to a gene: 5. The CDR3 extends over 14 amino acids. In germline, CDR1 is SEHNR, CDR2 FQNEAQ (reference sequence). The CDR3 protein is CASSAGTSAYEQYF. In nucleotides, the CDR3 is TGTGCCAGCAGCGCCGGGACTAGCGCGTACGAGCAGTACTTC.

The CDR3 nucleotides are TGTGCCAGCAGTGAAACTGACTCGAGAGAGCAGTACTTC. This codes for CASSETDSREQYF. The V call is TRBV6-1, the J call TRBJ2-7; no reliable D call. Germline CDR1 is MNHNS and CDR2 is SASEGT. CDR3 length: 13 residues. Trimming left V 2 bases short and J 7 bases short, with 12 bases between.

As DNA, the CDR3 is TGTGCCTGGAGTGTAGCTTGGTCGCTCGATGAGCAGTTCTTC. As protein: CAWSVAWSLDEQFF. This chain links TRBV30 with TRBJ2-1, with D unclear. V gave up 0 bases and J gave up 8 bases, with 14 bases separating them. The CDR3 sequence is 14 residues long. In germline, CDR1 is GTSNPN, CDR2 SVGIG (reference sequence).

In nucleotides, the CDR3 is TGTGCCAGCAGCCGTCAGGGGGCGATGGGGAACACTGAAGCTTTCTTT. The encoded protein is CASSRQGAMGNTEAFF. This sequence joins TRBV9 and TRBJ1-1; 8 positions agree with TRBD1. Germline CDR1 reads SGDLS; CDR2 reads YYNGEE. This CDR3 is built from 16 residues. With 4 bases clipped from V and 1 base from J, the junction kept 9 bases outside the gene matches.

A word on this clone: The junction and the germline gene differ at one end; a read error may be behind it. This chain uses TRBV29-1 with TRBJ1-1; D is perhaps TRBD1 (5 bases). Per germline, CDR1 SQVTM and CDR2 ANQGSEA. The CDR3 loop spans 14 amino acids. The CDR3 spells CSVGGRGTNSEAFF. In DNA form, the CDR3 reads TGCAGCGTTGGTGGGAGGGGAACGAACTCTGAAGCTTTCTTT.

V and J are TRBV30 and TRBJ1-1, with 7 bases that match TRBD1. V shed 4 bases and J 3 bases; nucleotides not matched to a gene: 2. Germline values: CDR1 GTSNPN, CDR2 SVGIG (reference sequence). The CDR3 has 12 residues. CDR3 sequence (DNA): TGTGCCTGGAACAGGGGCGACACTGAAGCTTTCTTT. It yields the protein CAWNRGDTEAFF. Together with reference TRBV30 and TRBJ1-1, the CDR3 gives the full variable domain: SQTIHQWPATLVQPVGSPLSLECTVEGTSNPNLYWYRQAAGRGLQLLFYSVGIGQISSEVPQNLSASRPQDRQFILSSKKLLLSDSGFYLCAWNRGDTEAFFGQGTRLTVV.

This chain links TRBV29-1 with TRBJ2-7; TRBD1 matches 10 bases. This CDR3 is built from 13 residues. CDR1 SQVTM and CDR2 ANQGSEA come from the germline V gene. V shed 8 bases and J 2 bases; nucleotides not matched to a gene: 6. The CDR3 DNA is TGCAGCCCACTGGACAGGGGGACCTACGAGCAGTACTTC. It yields the protein CSPLDRGTYEQYF.